These T cell receptor beta chains were read from a single sample in a study of regulatory T cells in long-lasting Graves disease. Via MiXCR, TCRdb re-called the multiplex PCR reads, giving one row per CDR3 protein. The table has 550,000 or so distinct CDR3 sequences, 9.5% to 15% seen once. The same specimen was also included in a second study, on T cells in Graves' hyperthyroidism and ophthalmopathy.

Sequences were derived from peripheral blood mononuclear cells (PBMCs), sampled at new diagnosis, from a patient treated with antithyroid drugs. All receptors come from a woman in her twenties or thirties with Graves disease. The CDR3 runs from the conserved cysteine through the conserved F or W. The D gene is left open where the match is weak. Only some rows state a clone size, as once, few, many or a class for expanded clones.

TRBD1	TRBV7-9	TRBJ2-1	many	CASSQGQGGVNEQFF	TGTGCCAGCAGCCAAGGACAGGGTGGGGTCAATGAGCAGTTCTTC
TRBD2	TRBV7-3	TRBJ2-3	.	CASSLSLAGVDTQYF	TGTGCCAGCAGCTTAAGTCTAGCGGGAGTGGATACGCAGTATTTT
TRBD1	TRBV6-5	TRBJ2-7	few	CASSSSGTGDYEQYF	TGTGCCAGCAGTTCGTCCGGGACAGGTGACTACGAGCAGTACTTC
.	TRBV4-1	TRBJ1-3	.	CASSPFWGFSGNTIYF	TGCGCCAGCAGCCCGTTCTGGGGTTTCTCTGGAAACACCATATATTTT
TRBD2	TRBV27	TRBJ2-1	few	CASSGLAGGIEQFF	TGTGCCAGCAGTGGGCTAGCGGGAGGAATAGAGCAGTTCTTC
.	TRBV24-1	TRBJ1-1	many	CATSGRPMNTEAFF	TGTGCCACCAGTGGCCGGCCTATGAACACTGAAGCTTTCTTT
.	TRBV3-1	TRBJ2-1	many	CASSPPTGPPPIF	TGTGCCAGCAGCCCTCCGACGGGACCCCCTCCGATCTTC
.	TRBV19	TRBJ2-2	few	CASLQGQNTGELFF	TGTGCCAGTCTACAGGGACAAAACACCGGGGAGCTGTTTTTT
.	TRBV2	TRBJ2-5	many	CASSFTGTETQYF	TGTGCCAGCAGTTTCACAGGGACGGAGACCCAGTACTTC
TRBD2	TRBV20-1	TRBJ2-7	few	CSARAGTTGSYEQYF	TGCAGTGCTAGAGCTGGGACTACCGGATCCTACGAGCAGTACTTC
.	TRBV4-2	TRBJ2-7	.	CASSSEAAYEQYF	TGTGCCAGCAGCTCGGAGGCAGCCTACGAGCAGTACTTC
.	TRBV7-2	TRBJ1-1	many	CASSLVYDTEAFF	TGTGCCAGCAGCTTAGTTTACGATACTGAAGCTTTCTTT
TRBD1	TRBV5-5	TRBJ2-1	.	CASSGAGTGPYEQFF	TGTGCCAGCAGCGGGGCCGGGACAGGGCCATACGAGCAGTTCTTC
.	TRBV28	TRBJ1-4	many	CASRGRDRSFEKLFF	TGTGCCAGCAGGGGACGAGACAGATCGTTTGAAAAACTGTTTTTT
.	TRBV5-5	TRBJ2-2	many	CASSLVSGNTGELFF	TGCGCCAGCAGCTTGGTTAGCGGGAACACCGGGGAGCTGTTTTTT
.	TRBV6-9	TRBJ1-6	many	CASSYSFRGAGSPLHF	TGTGCCAGCAGTTACTCCTTCAGGGGCGCCGGTTCACCCCTCCACTTT
.	TRBV6-1	TRBJ2-1	.	CASSSDREGLRFF	TGTGCCAGCAGCTCAGACAGGGAAGGACTACGGTTCTTC
TRBD2	TRBV11-1	TRBJ2-7	many	CASSLTSGYYEQYF	TGTGCCAGCAGCTTGACTAGCGGATACTACGAGCAGTACTTC
TRBD2	TRBV20-1	TRBJ2-1	many	CSARAGGPHNEQFF	TGCAGTGCCCGAGCGGGAGGGCCCCACAATGAGCAGTTCTTC
TRBD2	TRBV29-1	TRBJ2-7	.	CSVSSGSISYEQYF	TGCAGCGTTTCAAGCGGGAGCATCTCCTACGAGCAGTACTTC
.	TRBV9	TRBJ2-1	many	CASSPLGGRDVNEQFF	TGTGCCAGCAGCCCCCTTGGGGGGCGGGATGTCAATGAGCAGTTCTTC
TRBD1	TRBV30	TRBJ1-2	.	CAWSRGQPLYGYTF	TGTGCCTGGAGTCGGGGACAGCCCCTCTATGGCTACACCTTC
TRBD2	TRBV29-1	TRBJ2-3	many	CSVQPSGLAGLDTQYF	TGCAGCGTTCAACCCTCGGGCCTAGCGGGATTGGATACGCAGTATTTT
.	TRBV11-2	TRBJ1-5	many	CASSLDPRGNQPQHF	TGTGCCAGCAGCTTGGATCCCAGGGGCAATCAGCCCCAGCATTTT
.	TRBV10-3	TRBJ2-2	.	CAIQALATLNTGELFF	TGTGCCATTCAAGCCTTAGCTACTTTAAACACCGGGGAGCTGTTTTTT
TRBD1	TRBV7-9	TRBJ1-2	many	CASSFGQGPYGYTF	TGTGCCAGCAGCTTTGGACAGGGACCCTATGGCTACACCTTC
.	TRBV4-2	TRBJ1-4	few	CASSQDGVVNEKLFF	TGTGCCAGCAGCCAAGATGGCGTCGTTAATGAAAAACTGTTTTTT
.	TRBV6-1	TRBJ1-4	few	CASKAGPTNEKLFF	TGTGCCAGCAAGGCCGGGCCCACTAATGAAAAACTGTTTTTT
TRBD2	TRBV27	TRBJ2-7	.	CASSDRGDATYEQYF	TGTGCCAGCAGCGACCGGGGGGACGCAACCTACGAGCAGTACTTC
TRBD1	TRBV19	TRBJ2-1	.	CASSPFGQGYNEQFF	TGTGCCAGTAGTCCGTTCGGACAGGGGTACAATGAGCAGTTCTTC